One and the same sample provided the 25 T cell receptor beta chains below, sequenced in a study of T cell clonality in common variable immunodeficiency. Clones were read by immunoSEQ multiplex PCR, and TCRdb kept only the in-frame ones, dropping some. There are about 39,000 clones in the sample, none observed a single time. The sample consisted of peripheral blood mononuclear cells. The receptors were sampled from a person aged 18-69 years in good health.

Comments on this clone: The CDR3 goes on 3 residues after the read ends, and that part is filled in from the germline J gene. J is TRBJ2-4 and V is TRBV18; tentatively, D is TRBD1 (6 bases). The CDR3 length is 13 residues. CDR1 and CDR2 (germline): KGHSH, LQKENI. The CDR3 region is CASSPSRDNGQYF. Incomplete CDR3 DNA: TGTGCCAGCTCACCGAGCAGGGACAATGGT. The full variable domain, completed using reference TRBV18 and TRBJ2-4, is NAGVMQNPRHLVRRRGQEARLRCSPMKGHSHVYWYRQLPEEGLKFMVYLQKENIIDESGMPKERFSAEFPKEGPSILRIQQVVRGDSAAYFCASSPSRDNGQYFGAGTRLSVL.

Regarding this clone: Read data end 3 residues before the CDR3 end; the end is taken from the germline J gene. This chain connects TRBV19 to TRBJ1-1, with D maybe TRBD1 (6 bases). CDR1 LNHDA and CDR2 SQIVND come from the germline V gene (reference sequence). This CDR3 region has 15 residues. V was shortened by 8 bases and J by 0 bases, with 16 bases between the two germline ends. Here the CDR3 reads CASGQPGHLNTEAFF. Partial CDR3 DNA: TGTGCCAGTGGGCAGCCGGGACACTTGAACACTGAA.

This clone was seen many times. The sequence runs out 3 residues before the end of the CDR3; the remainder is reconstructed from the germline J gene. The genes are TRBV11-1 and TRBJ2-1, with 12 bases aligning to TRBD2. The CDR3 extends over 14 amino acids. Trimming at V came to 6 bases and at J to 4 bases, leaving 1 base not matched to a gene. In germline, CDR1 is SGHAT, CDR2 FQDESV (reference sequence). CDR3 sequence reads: CASRGLAGYNEQFF. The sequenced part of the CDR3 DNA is TGTGCCAGCAGGGGACTAGCGGGTTACAATGAG.

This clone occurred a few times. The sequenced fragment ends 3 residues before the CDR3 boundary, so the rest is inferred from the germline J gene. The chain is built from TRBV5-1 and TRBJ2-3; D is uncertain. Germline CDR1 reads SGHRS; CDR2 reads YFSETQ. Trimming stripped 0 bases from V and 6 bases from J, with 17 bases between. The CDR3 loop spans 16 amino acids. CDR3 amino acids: CASSLGWPRGSDTQYF. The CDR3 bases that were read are TGCGCCAGCAGCTTGGGTTGGCCCCGAGGTTCGGATACG.

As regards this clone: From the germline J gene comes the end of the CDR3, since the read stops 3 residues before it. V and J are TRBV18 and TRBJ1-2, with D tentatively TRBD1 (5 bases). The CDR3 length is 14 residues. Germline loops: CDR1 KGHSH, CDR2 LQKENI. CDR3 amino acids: CASSPSGGVYDYTF. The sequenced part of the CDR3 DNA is TGTGCCAGCTCCCCTAGCGGGGGGGTCTACGAC.

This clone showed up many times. The CDR3 protein is CASSLQYNQPQHF. The CDR3 bases that were read are TGTGCCAGCAGCTTACAGTACAATCAGCCC. This rearrangement joins TRBV7-2 to TRBJ1-5; D is ambiguous. The read comes to an end 3 residues before the CDR3 does, leaving the germline J gene to fill in the end. Germline CDR1 and CDR2: SGHTA and FQGNSA. Trimming took 2 bases from V and 3 from J, leaving 5 bases between them. The CDR3 runs 13 residues.

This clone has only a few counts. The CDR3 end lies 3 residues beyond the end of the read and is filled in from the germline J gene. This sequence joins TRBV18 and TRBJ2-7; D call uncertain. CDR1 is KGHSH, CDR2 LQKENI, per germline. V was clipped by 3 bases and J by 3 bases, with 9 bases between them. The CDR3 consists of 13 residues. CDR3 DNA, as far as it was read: TGTGCCAGCTCACCCAGCGCCGACTACGAG. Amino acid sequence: CASSPSADYE. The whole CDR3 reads CASSPSADYEQYF.

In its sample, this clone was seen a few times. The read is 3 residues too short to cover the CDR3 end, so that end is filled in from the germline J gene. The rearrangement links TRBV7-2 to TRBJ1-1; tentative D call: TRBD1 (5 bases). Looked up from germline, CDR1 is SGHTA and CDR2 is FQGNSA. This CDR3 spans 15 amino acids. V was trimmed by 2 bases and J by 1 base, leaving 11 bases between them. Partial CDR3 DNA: TGTGCCAGCAGCTTAAGGCGACAGTCGAACACTGAA. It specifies CASSLRRQSNTE. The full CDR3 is CASSLRRQSNTEAFF.

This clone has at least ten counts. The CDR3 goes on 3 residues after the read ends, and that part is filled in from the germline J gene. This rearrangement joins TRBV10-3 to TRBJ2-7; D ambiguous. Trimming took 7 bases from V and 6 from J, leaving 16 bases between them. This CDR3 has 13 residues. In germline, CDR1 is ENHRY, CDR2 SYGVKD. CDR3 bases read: TGTGCCATCAAACTCGCAGGTGTAGGCGAG. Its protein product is CAIKLAGVGE. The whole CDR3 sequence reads CAIKLAGVGEQYF.

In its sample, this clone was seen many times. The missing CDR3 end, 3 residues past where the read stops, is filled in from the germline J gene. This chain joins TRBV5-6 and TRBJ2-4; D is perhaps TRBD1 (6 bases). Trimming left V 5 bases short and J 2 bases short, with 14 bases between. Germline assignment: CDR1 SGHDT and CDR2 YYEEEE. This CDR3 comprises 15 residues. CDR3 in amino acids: CASRRRGGSKNIQYF. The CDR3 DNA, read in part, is TGTGCCAGCAGGCGAAGAGGGGGATCCAAAAACATT.

Incomplete CDR3 DNA: TGTGCCAGCAGCTTAGGCGGGGTAAGCAATCAGCCC. Amino acid sequence: CASSLGGVSNQP. The full CDR3 sequence reads CASSLGGVSNQPQHF. This rearrangement joins TRBV7-9 to TRBJ1-5; the D is unclear. The CDR3 extends 3 residues past the end of the read, so its final part is completed from the germline J gene. Looked up from germline, CDR1 is SEHNR and CDR2 is FQNEAQ (reference sequence). V was pared by 1 base and J by 1 base, with 8 bases between. CDR3 length: 15 residues.

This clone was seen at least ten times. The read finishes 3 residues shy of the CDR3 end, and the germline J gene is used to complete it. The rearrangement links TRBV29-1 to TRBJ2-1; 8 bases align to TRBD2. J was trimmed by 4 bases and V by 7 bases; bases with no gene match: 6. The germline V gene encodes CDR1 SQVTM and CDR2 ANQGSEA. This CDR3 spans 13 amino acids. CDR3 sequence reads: CSGVSSGYNEQFF. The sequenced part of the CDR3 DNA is TGCAGCGGTGTATCTAGCGGGTACAATGAG.

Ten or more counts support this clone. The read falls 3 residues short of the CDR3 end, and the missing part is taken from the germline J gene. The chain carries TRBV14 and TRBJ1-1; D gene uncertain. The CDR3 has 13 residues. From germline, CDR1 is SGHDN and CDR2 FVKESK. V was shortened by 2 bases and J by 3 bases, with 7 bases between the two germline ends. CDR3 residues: CASSQIQDTEAFF. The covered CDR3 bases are TGTGCCAGCAGCCAAATTCAGGACACTGAA.

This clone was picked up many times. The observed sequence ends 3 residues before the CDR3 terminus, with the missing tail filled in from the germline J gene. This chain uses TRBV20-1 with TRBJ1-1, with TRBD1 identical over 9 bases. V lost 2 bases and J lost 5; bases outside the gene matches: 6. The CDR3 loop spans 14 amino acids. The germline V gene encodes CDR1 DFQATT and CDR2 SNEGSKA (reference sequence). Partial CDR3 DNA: TGCAGTGCTAGACCAACAGGGGGCGGTACTGAA. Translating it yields CSARPTGGGTE. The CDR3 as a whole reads CSARPTGGGTEAFF.

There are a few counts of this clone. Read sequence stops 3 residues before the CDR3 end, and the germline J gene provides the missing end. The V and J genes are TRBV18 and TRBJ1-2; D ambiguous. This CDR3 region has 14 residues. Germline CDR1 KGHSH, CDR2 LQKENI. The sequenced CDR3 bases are TGTGCCAGCTCACCACCGTCAGGAAGGTACGAC. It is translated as CASSPPSGRYD. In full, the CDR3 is CASSPPSGRYDYTF.

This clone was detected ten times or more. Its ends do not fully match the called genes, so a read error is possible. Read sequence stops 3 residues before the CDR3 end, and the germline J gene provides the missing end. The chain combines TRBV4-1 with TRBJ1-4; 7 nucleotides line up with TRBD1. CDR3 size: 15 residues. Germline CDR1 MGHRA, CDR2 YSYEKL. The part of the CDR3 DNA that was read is TGCACCAGCAGTCCGCAGGGGGGTTCTTATTCACCA. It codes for CTSSPQGGSYSP. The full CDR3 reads CTSSPQGGSYSPLFF.

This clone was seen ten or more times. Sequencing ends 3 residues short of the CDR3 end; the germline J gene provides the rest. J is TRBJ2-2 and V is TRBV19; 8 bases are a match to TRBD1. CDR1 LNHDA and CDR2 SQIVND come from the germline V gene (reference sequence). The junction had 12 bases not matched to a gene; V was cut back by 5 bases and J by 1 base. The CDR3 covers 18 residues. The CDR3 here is CASSPGQVVLGNTGELFF. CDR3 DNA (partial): TGTGCCAGTAGTCCGGGACAGGTAGTGTTAGGGAACACCGGGGAG.

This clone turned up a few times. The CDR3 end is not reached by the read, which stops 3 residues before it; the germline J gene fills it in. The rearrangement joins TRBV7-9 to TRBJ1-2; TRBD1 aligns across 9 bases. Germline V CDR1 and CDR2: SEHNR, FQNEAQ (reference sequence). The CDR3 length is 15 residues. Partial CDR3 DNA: TGTGCCAGCAGCTTAACCCGGGACAGGGAAAATGAC. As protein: CASSLTRDREND. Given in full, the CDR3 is CASSLTRDRENDYTF.

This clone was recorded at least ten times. The chain's CDR3 is CATQSGQSTDTQYF. The CDR3 DNA, read in part, is TGTGCCACCCAGTCTGGACAGAGCACAGATACG. The chain combines TRBV2 with TRBJ2-3; possibly TRBD1 for D (6 bases). The CDR3 extends 3 residues past the end of the read, so its final part is completed from the germline J gene. The V end lost 10 bases, the J end lost 0 bases, and 14 bases lay between the germline ends. The CDR3 runs to 14 residues. CDR1 SNHLY and CDR2 FYNNEI come from the germline V gene.

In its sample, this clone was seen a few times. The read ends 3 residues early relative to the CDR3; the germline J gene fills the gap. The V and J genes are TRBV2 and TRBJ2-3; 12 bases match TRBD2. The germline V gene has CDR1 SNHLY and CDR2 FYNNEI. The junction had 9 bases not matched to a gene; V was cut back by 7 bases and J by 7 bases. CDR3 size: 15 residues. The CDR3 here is CASTGASGRANTQYF. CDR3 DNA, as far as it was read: TGTGCCAGCACCGGGGCTAGCGGGAGGGCCAATACG.

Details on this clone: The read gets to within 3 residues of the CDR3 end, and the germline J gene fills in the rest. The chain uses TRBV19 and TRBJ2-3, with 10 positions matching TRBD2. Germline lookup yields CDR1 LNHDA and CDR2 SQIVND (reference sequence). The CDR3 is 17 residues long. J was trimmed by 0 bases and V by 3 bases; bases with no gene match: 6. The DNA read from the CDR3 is TGTGCCAGTAGTATTTCGCCGACTAGCGGGAGCACAGATACG. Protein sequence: CASSISPTSGSTDT. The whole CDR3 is CASSISPTSGSTDTQYF.

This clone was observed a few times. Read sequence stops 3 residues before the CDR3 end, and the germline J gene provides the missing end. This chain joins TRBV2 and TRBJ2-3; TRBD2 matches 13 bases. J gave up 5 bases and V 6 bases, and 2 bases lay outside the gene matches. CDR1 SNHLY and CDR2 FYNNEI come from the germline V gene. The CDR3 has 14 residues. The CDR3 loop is CASRGLAGRDTQYF. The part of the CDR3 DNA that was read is TGTGCCAGCAGGGGACTAGCGGGAAGAGATACG.

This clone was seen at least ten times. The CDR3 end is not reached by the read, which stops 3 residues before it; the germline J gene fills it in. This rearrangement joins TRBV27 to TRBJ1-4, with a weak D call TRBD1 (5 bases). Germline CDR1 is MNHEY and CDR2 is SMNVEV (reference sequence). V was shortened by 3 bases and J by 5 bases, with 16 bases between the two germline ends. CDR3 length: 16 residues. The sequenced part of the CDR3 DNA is TGTGCCAGCAGTTTGGGAAGAGGGAGGGGCAATGAAAAA. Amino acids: CASSLGRGRGNEK. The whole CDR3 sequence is CASSLGRGRGNEKLFF. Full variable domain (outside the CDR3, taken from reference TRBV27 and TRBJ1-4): EAQVTQNPRYLITVTGKKLTVTCSQNMNHEYMSWYRQDPGLGLRQIYYSMNVEVTDKGDVPEGYKVSRKEKRNFPLILESPSPNQTSLYFCASSLGRGRGNEKLFFGSGTQLSVL.

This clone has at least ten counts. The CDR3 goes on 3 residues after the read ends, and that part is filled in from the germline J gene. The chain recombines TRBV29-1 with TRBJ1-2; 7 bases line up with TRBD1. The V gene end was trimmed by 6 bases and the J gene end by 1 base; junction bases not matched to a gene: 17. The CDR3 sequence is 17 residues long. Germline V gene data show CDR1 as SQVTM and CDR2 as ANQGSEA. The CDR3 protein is CSVEGRDSHKYNYGYTF. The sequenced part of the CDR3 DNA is TGCAGCGTCGAGGGACGGGACAGCCACAAGTATAACTATGGC.

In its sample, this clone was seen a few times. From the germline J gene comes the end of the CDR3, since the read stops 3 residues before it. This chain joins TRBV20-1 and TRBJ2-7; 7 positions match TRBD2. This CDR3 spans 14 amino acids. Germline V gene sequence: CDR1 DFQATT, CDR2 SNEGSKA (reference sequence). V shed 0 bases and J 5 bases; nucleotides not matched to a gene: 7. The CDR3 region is CSARDGGRVHEQYF. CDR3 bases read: TGCAGTGCTAGAGACGGCGGGAGAGTCCACGAG.